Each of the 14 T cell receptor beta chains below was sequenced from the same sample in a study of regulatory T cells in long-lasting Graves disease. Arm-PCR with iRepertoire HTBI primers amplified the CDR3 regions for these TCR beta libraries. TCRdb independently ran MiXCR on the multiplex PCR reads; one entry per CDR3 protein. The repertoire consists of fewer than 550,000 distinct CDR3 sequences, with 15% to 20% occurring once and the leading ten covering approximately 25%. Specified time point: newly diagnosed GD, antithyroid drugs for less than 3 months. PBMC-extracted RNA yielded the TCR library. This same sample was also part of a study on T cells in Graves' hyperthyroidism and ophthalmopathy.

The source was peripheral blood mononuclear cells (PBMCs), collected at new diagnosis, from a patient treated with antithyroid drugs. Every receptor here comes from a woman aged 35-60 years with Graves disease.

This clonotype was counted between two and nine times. The CDR3 nucleotides read TGCGCCAGCAGAGAAGGATACTCGGGCTTCGACCAGCCCCAGCATTTT. Protein: CASREGYSGFDQPQHF. The V gene is TRBV5-1, the J gene TRBJ1-5; no definite D call. Germline V gives CDR1 SGHRS, CDR2 YFSETQ. Trimming shortened V by 5 bases and J by 7 bases, and 22 bases separated the two germline ends. The CDR3 has 16 amino acids.

The CDR3 sequence is CASRSGGARFDEQFF. The CDR3 DNA reads as TGTGCCAGCAGAAGCGGGGGGGCCCGGTTTGATGAGCAGTTCTTC. V and J are TRBV6-1 and TRBJ2-1; 10 nucleotides align to TRBD2. Germline CDR1 MNHNS, CDR2 SASEGT. This CDR3 spans 15 amino acids. V lost 6 bases to trimming and J lost 8 bases; unmatched junction nucleotides: 10.

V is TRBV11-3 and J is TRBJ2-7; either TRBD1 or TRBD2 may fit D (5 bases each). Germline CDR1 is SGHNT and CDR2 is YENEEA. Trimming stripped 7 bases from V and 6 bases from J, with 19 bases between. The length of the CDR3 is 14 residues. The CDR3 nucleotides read TGTGCCAGCACCAATGAGGGTCCAAGGGGCGAGCAGTACTTC. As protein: CASTNEGPRGEQYF.

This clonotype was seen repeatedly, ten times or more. This chain's CDR3 is CASSLMASGAASNQPQHF. CDR3 DNA: TGTGCCAGCAGTTTAATGGCGTCCGGGGCAGCAAGCAATCAGCCCCAGCATTTT. V and J are TRBV28 and TRBJ1-5, with TRBD1 as a possible D gene (5 bases). This CDR3 spans 18 amino acids. Germline lookup yields CDR1 MDHEN and CDR2 SYDVKM. V lost 2 bases to trimming and J lost 1 base, with 18 bases between them.

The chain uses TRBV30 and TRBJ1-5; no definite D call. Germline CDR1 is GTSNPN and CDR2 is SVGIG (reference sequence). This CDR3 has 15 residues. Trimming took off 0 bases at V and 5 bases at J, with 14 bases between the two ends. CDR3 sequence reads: CAWSVGAARHQPQHF. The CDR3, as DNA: TGTGCCTGGAGTGTGGGTGCAGCACGCCATCAGCCCCAGCATTTT.

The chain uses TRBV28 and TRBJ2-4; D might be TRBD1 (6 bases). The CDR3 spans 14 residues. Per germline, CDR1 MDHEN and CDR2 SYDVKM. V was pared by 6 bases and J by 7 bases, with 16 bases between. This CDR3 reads CASRLGGSTNIQYF. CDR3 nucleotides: TGTGCCAGCAGACTAGGGGGTTCCACCAACATTCAGTACTTC.

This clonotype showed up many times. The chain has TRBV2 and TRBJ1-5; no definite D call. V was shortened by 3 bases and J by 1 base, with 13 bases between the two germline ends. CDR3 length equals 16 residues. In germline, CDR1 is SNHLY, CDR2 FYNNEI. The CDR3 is CASSDLGIFSNQPQHF. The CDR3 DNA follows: TGTGCCAGCAGTGATTTAGGAATCTTCAGCAATCAGCCCCAGCATTTT.

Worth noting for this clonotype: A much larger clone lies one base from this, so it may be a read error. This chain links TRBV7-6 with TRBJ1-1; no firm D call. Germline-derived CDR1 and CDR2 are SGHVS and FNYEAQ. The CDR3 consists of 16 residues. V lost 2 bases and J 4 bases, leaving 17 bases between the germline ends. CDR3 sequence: CASSLRSDPGSTEAFF. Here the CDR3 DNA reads TGTGCCAGCAGCTTAAGGTCGGACCCGGGGAGCACTGAAGCTTTCTTT.

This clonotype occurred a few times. The CDR3 loop is CSAPVPGSGATQYF. The DNA of the CDR3 is TGCAGTGCCCCGGTCCCGGGTTCAGGGGCGACCCAGTACTTC. The chain carries TRBV20-1 and TRBJ2-5; maybe TRBD1 (6 bases). Germline CDR1 and CDR2: DFQATT and SNEGSKA (reference sequence). Trimming stripped 6 bases from V and 7 bases from J, with 21 bases between. The CDR3 runs 14 residues.

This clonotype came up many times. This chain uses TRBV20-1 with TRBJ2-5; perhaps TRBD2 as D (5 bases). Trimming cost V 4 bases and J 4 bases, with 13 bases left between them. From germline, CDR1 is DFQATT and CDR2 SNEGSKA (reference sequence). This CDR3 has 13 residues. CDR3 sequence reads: CSAKDWTIETQYF. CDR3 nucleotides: TGCAGTGCTAAGGACTGGACGATAGAGACCCAGTACTTC.

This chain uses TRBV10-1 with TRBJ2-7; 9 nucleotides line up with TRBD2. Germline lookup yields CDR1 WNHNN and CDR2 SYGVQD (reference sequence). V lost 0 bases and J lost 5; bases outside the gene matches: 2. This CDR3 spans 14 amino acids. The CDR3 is CASSESGGGDEQYF. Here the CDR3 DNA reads TGCGCCAGCAGTGAGTCCGGCGGGGGGGACGAGCAGTACTTC.

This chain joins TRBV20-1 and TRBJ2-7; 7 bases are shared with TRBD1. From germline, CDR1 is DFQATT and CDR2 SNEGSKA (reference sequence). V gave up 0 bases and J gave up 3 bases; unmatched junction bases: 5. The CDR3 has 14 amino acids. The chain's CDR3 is CSARDSDRIYEQYF. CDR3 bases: TGCAGTGCTAGAGATTCGGACAGGATCTACGAGCAGTACTTC.

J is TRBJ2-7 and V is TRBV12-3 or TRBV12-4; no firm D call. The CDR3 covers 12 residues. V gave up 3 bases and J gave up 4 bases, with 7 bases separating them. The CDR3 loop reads CASSFVGYEQYF. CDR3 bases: TGTGCCAGCAGTTTCGTAGGTTACGAGCAGTACTTC.

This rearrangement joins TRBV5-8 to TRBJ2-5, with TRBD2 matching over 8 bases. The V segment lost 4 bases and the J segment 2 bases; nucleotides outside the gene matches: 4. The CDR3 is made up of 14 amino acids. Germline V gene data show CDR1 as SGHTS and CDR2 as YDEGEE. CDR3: CASSPTSGQETQYF. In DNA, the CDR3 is TGTGCCAGCAGCCCCACTAGCGGACAAGAGACCCAGTACTTC.